The clone carrying this T cell receptor (beta chain) was counted only a few times. This sample was taken from a study of blood T cell repertoires in COVID-19. At the level of the study: In each case, the material was cDNA or gDNA derived from T cells, B-cell-depleted T cells, or PBMCs.

J gave up 6 bases and V 0 bases, and 6 bases lay outside the gene matches. Germline lookup yields CDR1 SEHNR and CDR2 FQNEAQ (reference sequence). This CDR3 has 15 residues. Assay used: immunoSEQ multiplex PCR; TCRdb lists only in-frame clones, some missing. The sample yields 250,000 to 350,000 clones, approximately 85% seen once. This clonotype originated in a woman younger than 45 who had recovered from COVID-19. The chain recombines TRBV7-9 with TRBJ1-1; 8 bases agree with TRBD1. The sample was PBMCs or T cells enriched from blood (not recorded which). The CDR3 DNA reads TGTGCCAGCAGCTTAGCGCAGGGGGCGGTAGCTGAAGCTTTCTTT. Translation gives CASSLAQGAVAEAFF.